This T cell receptor beta chain derives from a study of T-cell memory formation after mild COVID-19. Study-wide background: TCR clusters largely stayed donor specific. Study findings and constraints: Whether second-wave clones peaking at day 37 were SARS-CoV-2 specific went unconfirmed. Of the contracting clones, CD4+ ones lay mainly in CM and EM, and CD8+ ones in EMRA.

J was trimmed by 2 bases and V by 7 bases; bases with no gene match: 4. Germline lookup yields CDR1 LNHDA and CDR2 SQIVND (reference sequence). The CDR3 covers 13 residues. As to this clonotype: What it binds is unknown.

TCRdb independently ran MiXCR on the 5' RACE reads; one entry per CDR3 protein. The table includes around 200,000 distinct CDR3 sequences, 20% to 25% detected once. Sequenced: PBMCs or a T cell subset sorted from them (not recorded which). This TCR was recovered from an adult woman who had mild COVID-19 (a few samples of this study predate the infection). Cell type and time point are not known. The V call is TRBV19, the J call TRBJ1-2; 7 bases line up with TRBD1. CDR3 sequence reads: CASTPDRNYGYTF. Here the CDR3 DNA reads TGTGCCAGTACCCCGGACAGGAACTATGGCTACACCTTC.